The 8 T cell receptor beta chains given below trace back to one sample, sequenced in a study of blood T cell repertoires in COVID-19. Some clones are missing from TCRdb's copy, which holds only in-frame ones; the method was immunoSEQ multiplex PCR. The sample shows 35,000 to 45,000 clones, nearly 90% of them seen only once. Input material: peripheral blood. The receptors stem from a human donor in a cohort sampled during active COVID-19.

V gene TRBV5-4 combines with J gene TRBJ2-2; D unclear. The V end lost 0 bases, the J end lost 0 bases, and 9 bases lay between the germline ends. Germline assignment: CDR1 SGHNT and CDR2 YYREEE (reference sequence). The CDR3 totals 16 residues. The CDR3 sequence: CASSLGVASNTGELFF. The CDR3 region has the DNA TGTGCCAGCAGCTTGGGGGTAGCCTCGAACACCGGGGAGCTGTTTTTT.

The chain combines TRBV23-1 with TRBJ1-4; 8 bases match TRBD1. TRBV23-1 is known as an ORF, though its function is uncertain. The V segment lost 4 bases and the J segment 8 bases; nucleotides outside the gene matches: 15. CDR3 length: 17 residues. CDR3 sequence (DNA): TGCGCCAGCAGTCCCACCCCCGGACAGGGTAGGGAGGAAAAACTGTTTTTT. This sequence encodes CASSPTPGQGREEKLFF.

CDR3 in amino acids: CASSVGATREETQYF. CDR3 DNA sequence: TGTGCCAGCAGCGTAGGGGCTACGAGAGAAGAGACCCAGTACTTC. The chain has TRBV9 and TRBJ2-5; no clear D. Germline V lookup: CDR1 SGDLS, CDR2 YYNGEE. The CDR3 spans 15 residues. V dropped 0 bases and J dropped 3 bases, with 12 bases sitting between them.

CDR3 nucleotides: TGTGCCAGCTCCGCGCCAAACAGGGGCCCTGAGACTGAAGCTTTCTTT. Translating it yields CASSAPNRGPETEAFF. The V call is TRBV18, the J call TRBJ1-1; 7 bases match TRBD1. CDR1 and CDR2 from the germline V gene are KGHSH and LQKENI. This CDR3 contains 16 residues. The trim removed 6 bases at V and 5 bases at J, leaving 15 bases unmatched.

This chain connects TRBV6-5 to TRBJ1-2; TRBD1 matches 7 bases. The CDR3 totals 15 residues. Per germline, CDR1 MNHEY and CDR2 SVGAGI. With 2 bases clipped from V and 6 bases from J, the junction kept 9 bases outside the gene matches. The CDR3 loop reads CASSYRQGDLDGYTF. The DNA for the CDR3 is TGTGCCAGCAGTTACCGACAGGGAGACTTGGATGGCTACACCTTC.

The rearrangement joins TRBV29-1 to TRBJ1-2; 10 bases line up with TRBD1. Trimming at V came to 7 bases and at J to 4 bases, leaving 12 bases not matched to a gene. The CDR3 runs 15 residues. Germline V gives CDR1 SQVTM, CDR2 ANQGSEA. CDR3 loop: CSASGGDRGVYGYTF. The DNA for the CDR3 is TGCAGCGCTTCAGGAGGGGACAGGGGCGTCTATGGCTACACCTTC.

The J gene is TRBJ2-2, the V gene TRBV5-1; D is ambiguous. The CDR3 contains 13 residues. The V gene lost 4 bases and the J gene lost 5 bases, with 9 bases spanning the gap. Per the germline V gene, CDR1 is SGHRS and CDR2 is YFSETQ. The CDR3 spells CASSLSLTGELFF. CDR3 bases: TGCGCCAGCAGCCTTAGCCTGACCGGGGAGCTGTTTTTT.

The V gene is TRBV11-2, the J gene TRBJ1-6, with a weak D call TRBD1 (6 bases). The CDR3 spans 13 residues. Per the germline V gene, CDR1 is SGHAT and CDR2 is FQNNGV. V gave up 8 bases and J gave up 13 bases, with 18 bases separating them. The CDR3 DNA is TGTGCCAGCGCCCGATCGGGACACCTTCCCCTCCACTTT. Translated, it gives CASARSGHLPLHF.